This T cell receptor beta chain was observed in a study of control samples from healthy donors and cancer patients. This CDR3 region has 12 residues. The V gene lost 2 bases and the J gene lost 4 bases, with 5 bases spanning the gap. Data came from immunoSEQ multiplex PCR; TCRdb stores just in-frame clones and leaves some out. Among approximately 100,000 clones, roughly 86% were seen once, and the ten largest hold roughly 20%. This chain uses TRBV12-3 or TRBV12-4 with TRBJ1-2; no reliable D call. This TCR derives from a man aged 25-45 years in good health. Sequencing was carried out using blood. CDR3: CASSLNGYGYTF. The DNA of the CDR3 is TGTGCCAGCAGTTTAAACGGCTATGGCTACACCTTC.